Below are 5 T cell receptor beta chains sequenced from a single sample in a study of blood T cell repertoires in COVID-19. The method was immunoSEQ multiplex PCR; TCRdb's version includes in-frame clones alone and lacks a portion of them. The sample lists around 200,000 clones, around 87% occurring once. The sample consisted of peripheral blood. These receptors all stem from a man aged 40-50 years with active or convalescent COVID-19.

The rearrangement links TRBV6-2 or TRBV6-3 to TRBJ1-5, with D hard to call. Germline-derived CDR1 and CDR2 are MNHEY and SVGEGT. CDR3 size: 15 residues. Trimming took off 6 bases at V and 2 bases at J, with 14 bases between the two ends. The CDR3 sequence: CASSSFIAGNQPQHF. DNA for the CDR3: TGTGCCAGCAGCAGCTTTATTGCTGGCAATCAGCCCCAGCATTTT.

The chain is built from TRBV7-9 and TRBJ2-3; TRBD1 is a possible D gene (6 bases). V shed 4 bases and J shed 1 base, with 15 bases lying between them. Germline V gene data show CDR1 as SEHNR and CDR2 as FQNEAQ (reference sequence). This CDR3 is built from 16 residues. The CDR3 bases are TGTGCCAGCAGCTACCCCACGACAGGACGCACAGATACGCAGTATTTT. Amino acids: CASSYPTTGRTDTQYF.

The V and J genes are TRBV7-2 and TRBJ2-2, with 9 bases that match TRBD1. Germline V gene lookup returns CDR1 SGHTA and CDR2 FQGNSA. V dropped 4 bases and J dropped 4; count of bases not matched to a gene: 4. The length of the CDR3 is 15 residues. DNA of the CDR3: TGTGCCAGCAGCTCAACAGGGGGCCCCACCGGGGAGCTGTTTTTT. It yields the protein CASSSTGGPTGELFF.

This sequence joins TRBV24-1 and TRBJ1-5; 7 nucleotides line up with TRBD1. This CDR3 is 18 amino acids long. Per the germline V gene, CDR1 is KGHDR and CDR2 is SFDVKD. Trimming took 2 bases from V and 0 from J; bases not matched to a gene: 9. The CDR3 bases are TGTGCCACCAGTGATTCTCTACCAGGGACAGCTAGCAATCAGCCCCAGCATTTT. Protein: CATSDSLPGTASNQPQHF.

The gene calls are TRBV3-1 (or the pseudogene TRBV3-2) and TRBJ2-6, with D perhaps TRBD2 (7 bases). This CDR3 region has 20 residues. Germline CDR1 LGHDT, CDR2 YNNKEL (reference sequence). Trimming stripped 2 bases from V and 0 bases from J, with 20 bases between. As DNA, the CDR3 is TGTGCCAGCAGCCAAAAGGGGGGGAGGGGCTTCCCCTCTGGGGCCAACGTCCTGACTTTC. Protein product: CASSQKGGRGFPSGANVLTF.